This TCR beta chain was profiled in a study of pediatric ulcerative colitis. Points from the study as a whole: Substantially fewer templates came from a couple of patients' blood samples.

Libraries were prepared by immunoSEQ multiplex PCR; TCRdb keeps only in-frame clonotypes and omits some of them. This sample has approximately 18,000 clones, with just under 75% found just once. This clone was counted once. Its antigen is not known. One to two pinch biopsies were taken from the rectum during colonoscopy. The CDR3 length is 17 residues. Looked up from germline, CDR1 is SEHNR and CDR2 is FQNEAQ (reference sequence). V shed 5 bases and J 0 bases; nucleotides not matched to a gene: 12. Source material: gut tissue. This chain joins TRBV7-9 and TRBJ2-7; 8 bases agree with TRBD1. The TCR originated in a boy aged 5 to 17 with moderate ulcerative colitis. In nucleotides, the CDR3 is TGTGCCAGCAGCGCATCCCCCGGGACAGGATACTCCTACGAGCAGTACTTC. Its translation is CASSASPGTGYSYEQYF.